Given below is one T cell receptor beta chain in context. Its antigen remains unidentified. Trimming pared 3 bases from V and 0 bases from J, leaving 12 bases between. Germline values: CDR1 MNHEY, CDR2 SMNVEV (reference sequence). This CDR3 is built from 16 residues. Method: immunoSEQ multiplex PCR; TCRdb's copy keeps in-frame clones and lacks some. The sample lists about 20,000 clones, 70% to 90% occurring once. This sample was taken from a study of lymphopenia after photon versus proton radiotherapy. Study-wide points: After lymphocyte nadir, photon-treated repertoires showed oligoclonal expansion, especially CD8+ Temra. Under photons, naive T cells and diversity fell while effector/memory populations rose.

Sample: peripheral blood, taken from a patient treated with photon-based radiotherapy. J is TRBJ1-5 and V is TRBV27; D possibly corresponds to TRBD1 (5 bases). This clonotype originated in a woman aged 50 to 65 with pancreatic cancer. The CDR3 DNA follows: TGTGCCAGCAGTTTGGACGGGACGAATAGCAATCAGCCCCAGCATTTT. As protein: CASSLDGTNSNQPQHF.